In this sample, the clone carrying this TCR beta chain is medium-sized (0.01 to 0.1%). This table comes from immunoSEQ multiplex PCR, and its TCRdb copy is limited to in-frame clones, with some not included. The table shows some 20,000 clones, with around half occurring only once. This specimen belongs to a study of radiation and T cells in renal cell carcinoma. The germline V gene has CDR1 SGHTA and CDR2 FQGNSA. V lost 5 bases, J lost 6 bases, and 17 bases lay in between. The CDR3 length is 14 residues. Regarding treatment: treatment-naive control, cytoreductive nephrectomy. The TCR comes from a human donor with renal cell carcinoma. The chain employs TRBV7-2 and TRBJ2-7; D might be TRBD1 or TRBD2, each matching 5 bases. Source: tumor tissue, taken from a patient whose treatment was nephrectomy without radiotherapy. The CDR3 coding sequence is TGTGCCAGCAGCCACCCTGGGGGAACTCGCGAGCAGTACTTC. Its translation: CASSHPGGTREQYF.